These 29 T cell receptor beta chains were sequenced from one sample in a study of shared clonotypes between healthy human individuals (dated by TCRdb to the early 2020s). CD8 naive samples consisted of CD45RO-negative cells that were positively selected for CCR7, yielding a CD45RA+CCR7+ population without TemRA cells. The method behind the library was the immunoSEQ multiplex PCR assay. This immuneACCESS table, as held by TCRdb, lists in-frame sequences with V and J called but not all clones. Of the missing ones, under half trace to an unresolved V gene in checked studies; the others have no known cause. The sample records about 2.2 million clones, over 85% of which are singletons. The leading ten clones occupy less than 2% of the sample. Input material: naive CD8+ T cells from PBMCs. This sample's cell subset or site label indicates: CD45RA+CCR7+. The receptors here all came from a man aged 18 to 30 in good health. Some clones in this sample may be carry-over from other donors' samples.

The chain carries TRBV6-5 and TRBJ1-3; D call uncertain. This CDR3 has 14 amino acids. Germline loops: CDR1 MNHEY, CDR2 SVGAGI. V lost 6 bases and J lost 13, with 22 bases in between. This CDR3 is CASSPAYLAGGIYF. CDR3 coding DNA: TGTGCCAGCAGCCCTGCGTACCTCGCGGGTGGGATATATTTT.

Notes on this clone: Other DNA sequences from this sample encode an identical CDR3 as well. This chain joins TRBV5-6 and TRBJ2-3; D is possibly TRBD2 (6 bases). Germline V lookup: CDR1 SGHDT, CDR2 YYEEEE. The CDR3 is 12 residues long. Trimming shortened V by 4 bases and J by 6 bases, and 9 bases separated the two germline ends. CDR3 loop: CASSPGLDTQYF. For the CDR3, the DNA is TGTGCCAGCAGCCCGGGACTTGATACGCAGTATTTT. Filled out from reference TRBV5-6 and TRBJ2-3, the complete variable domain reads DAGVTQSPTHLIKTRGQQVTLRCSPKSGHDTVSWYQQALGQGPQFIFQYYEEEERQRGNFPDRFSGHQFPNYSSELNVNALLLGDSALYLCASSPGLDTQYFGPGTRLTVL.

The chain recombines TRBV27 with TRBJ1-1; tentative D call: TRBD1 (5 bases). CDR3 length equals 14 residues. Germline lookup yields CDR1 MNHEY and CDR2 SMNVEV (reference sequence). The V end was cut by 7 bases, the J end by 4 bases, with 16 bases between. CDR3 amino acids: CASTQVQGATEAFF. CDR3 DNA sequence: TGTGCCAGCACCCAAGTGCAGGGAGCCACTGAAGCTTTCTTT.

V is TRBV27 and J is TRBJ2-1; 7 nucleotides align to TRBD1. The CDR3 consists of 15 residues. With V trimmed by 5 bases and J by 5 bases, 9 bases remained unmatched. CDR1 is MNHEY and CDR2 is SMNVEV in the germline V gene (reference sequence). CDR3 sequence (DNA): TGTGCCAGCAGTACCCTGAGGGGGCGTGACAATGAGCAGTTCTTC. Translation gives CASSTLRGRDNEQFF.

As regards this clone: Within the sample, other DNA sequences also encode this same CDR3. In nucleotides, the CDR3 is TGTGCCAGCAGCGTAGAGGGACTTTACAATGAGCAGTTCTTC. It codes for CASSVEGLYNEQFF. This chain uses TRBV9 with TRBJ2-1; TRBD2 is a possible D gene (6 bases). Per the germline V gene, CDR1 is SGDLS and CDR2 is YYNGEE. V lost 0 bases and J 4 bases, leaving 8 bases between the germline ends. This CDR3 is built from 14 residues.

The chain employs TRBV4-3 and TRBJ1-4; D not resolved. CDR3 length equals 16 residues. V lost 3 bases and J 0 bases, leaving 11 bases between the germline ends. Per germline, CDR1 LGHNA and CDR2 YSLEER. CDR3 DNA sequence: TGCGCCAGCAGCCATAAAGCGCAAGCAACTAATGAAAAACTGTTTTTT. This translates into CASSHKAQATNEKLFF.

This clone was seen only a few times. The V gene is TRBV29-1, the J gene TRBJ2-7, with TRBD1 matching over 7 bases. CDR3 size: 13 residues. With 7 bases clipped from V and 0 bases from J, the junction kept 6 bases outside the gene matches. Germline V lookup: CDR1 SQVTM, CDR2 ANQGSEA. CDR3 nucleotide sequence: TGCAGCGCCTGGGACAGAAGCTCCTACGAGCAGTACTTC. Protein product: CSAWDRSSYEQYF.

The gene calls are TRBV11-2 and TRBJ2-7, with 11 bases aligning to TRBD1. The CDR3 length is 14 residues. Germline lookup yields CDR1 SGHAT and CDR2 FQNNGV. With 4 bases clipped from V and 3 bases from J, the junction kept 2 bases outside the gene matches. CDR3 region: CASSSDRGHYEQYF. The CDR3 region has the DNA TGTGCCAGCAGCTCGGACAGGGGGCACTACGAGCAGTACTTC.

The chain has TRBV7-9 and TRBJ2-2, with a weak D call TRBD2 (5 bases). Per germline, CDR1 SEHNR and CDR2 FQNEAQ (reference sequence). V was cut by 2 bases and J by 9 bases, with 19 bases left in between. This CDR3 has 16 amino acids. The DNA for the CDR3 is TGTGCCAGCAGCTTACCTCCGGCGGTAGGAGGCCGGGAGCTGTTTTTT. Protein: CASSLPPAVGGRELFF.

The chain combines TRBV5-5 with TRBJ2-7; no clear D gene. The V end was cut by 6 bases, the J end by 5 bases, with 15 bases between. Germline V CDR1 and CDR2: SGHKS, YYEKEE (reference sequence). The CDR3 is 13 residues long. The CDR3 sequence is CASTSDPLNEQYF. The CDR3 nucleotides read TGTGCCAGCACCTCCGACCCTCTCAACGAGCAGTACTTC.

J is TRBJ2-7 and V is TRBV19; 8 bases align to TRBD1. Germline V gives CDR1 LNHDA, CDR2 SQIVND (reference sequence). V lost 6 bases to trimming and J lost 5 bases; unmatched junction nucleotides: 9. The CDR3 runs 14 residues. The CDR3 here is CASSLGQGPNEQYF. DNA of the CDR3: TGTGCCAGTAGCCTTGGACAGGGTCCTAACGAGCAGTACTTC.

This chain links TRBV6-6 with TRBJ1-2, with no clear D. V was clipped by 2 bases and J by 2 bases, with 6 bases between them. The CDR3 sequence is 13 residues long. Germline V CDR1 and CDR2: MNHNY, SVGAGI (reference sequence). The CDR3 loop reads CASSYVDNYGYTF. The CDR3 DNA follows: TGTGCCAGCAGTTACGTGGACAACTATGGCTACACCTTC.

The V gene is TRBV29-1, the J gene TRBJ2-3, with 7 bases fitting TRBD2. Trimming cost V 3 bases and J 2 bases; bases outside gene matches: 8. CDR1 is SQVTM, CDR2 ANQGSEA, per germline. The CDR3 is made up of 15 amino acids. The CDR3: CSVEKSGVDTDTQYF. The CDR3 DNA follows: TGCAGCGTTGAGAAAAGCGGGGTCGACACAGATACGCAGTATTTT.

V and J are TRBV28 and TRBJ2-2; 8 bases align to TRBD2. Unmatched junction bases numbered 8, after V lost 2 bases and J lost 6 bases. Germline V gene lookup returns CDR1 MDHEN and CDR2 SYDVKM. The CDR3 spans 16 residues. This CDR3 reads CASSLIGLAGPGELFF. For the CDR3, the DNA is TGTGCCAGCAGTTTAATTGGCCTAGCGGGTCCCGGGGAGCTGTTTTTT.

The chain combines TRBV5-6 with TRBJ2-1, with D perhaps matching TRBD1 (7 bases). CDR1 and CDR2 from the germline V gene are SGHDT and YYEEEE. V gave up 1 base and J gave up 9 bases, with 14 bases separating them. This CDR3 is built from 14 residues. The CDR3 here is CASSLWRDSSEQFF. The DNA for the CDR3 is TGTGCCAGCAGCTTGTGGCGGGACAGTAGTGAGCAGTTCTTC.

This clone occurred once. The chain recombines TRBV28 with TRBJ2-5; the match to TRBD2 covers 10 bases. This CDR3 has 15 amino acids. V shed 3 bases and J 5 bases; nucleotides not matched to a gene: 6. Germline assignment: CDR1 MDHEN and CDR2 SYDVKM. CDR3 DNA sequence: TGTGCCAGCAGTTTTGGGTCTAGCGGGAGTGAGACCCAGTACTTC. It codes for CASSFGSSGSETQYF.

About this clone: Additional DNA sequences in this sample encode the identical CDR3. The chain combines TRBV6-5 with TRBJ2-7; 7 nucleotides match TRBD1. V dropped 0 bases and J dropped 2; count of bases not matched to a gene: 7. CDR1 and CDR2 (germline): MNHEY, SVGAGI. The CDR3 contains 16 residues. CDR3 bases: TGTGCCAGCAGTTACTCGATTGGGACAGCGACCTACGAGCAGTACTTC. Its protein is CASSYSIGTATYEQYF.

CDR3 coding DNA: TGCGCCAGCAGCCAAGATCTGGGTGCGGTGGCCGGGGAGCTGTTTTTT. Its translation: CASSQDLGAVAGELFF. The genes are TRBV4-3 and TRBJ2-2; no firm D call. The CDR3 has 16 residues. Germline-derived CDR1 and CDR2 are LGHNA and YSLEER. Deletions cut 0 bases from V and 6 bases from J, with 14 bases between.

This clone was seen once. The chain has TRBV4-1 and TRBJ2-4; D perhaps matches TRBD1 (5 bases). The CDR3 length is 14 residues. Trimming took off 0 bases at V and 9 bases at J, with 12 bases between the two ends. Germline V gives CDR1 MGHRA, CDR2 YSYEKL. DNA of the CDR3: TGCGCCAGCAGCCAAGAAGGGGTTATTGCCATTCAGTACTTC. It encodes CASSQEGVIAIQYF.

CDR3 bases: TGCAGCGTAGACCCGGGACAGGGGTGGGAGACCCAGTACTTC. Protein sequence: CSVDPGQGWETQYF. The J gene is TRBJ2-5, the V gene TRBV29-1; 10 bases fit TRBD1. CDR3 length: 14 residues. V gave up 6 bases and J gave up 5 bases; unmatched junction bases: 9. Germline lookup yields CDR1 SQVTM and CDR2 ANQGSEA.

This clone appeared a single time. Additional DNA sequences in this sample encode the identical CDR3. The gene calls are TRBV27 and TRBJ2-7; D remains ambiguous. CDR3 length equals 14 residues. V gave up 3 bases and J gave up 0 bases, with 9 bases separating them. CDR1 and CDR2 from the germline V gene are MNHEY and SMNVEV (reference sequence). The CDR3 nucleotides read TGTGCCAGCAGTTTTCTGTCTAGCTCCTACGAGCAGTACTTC. Residues: CASSFLSSSYEQYF.

The rearrangement links TRBV6-5 to TRBJ2-7; D possibly corresponds to TRBD2 (5 bases). Germline V gene lookup returns CDR1 MNHEY and CDR2 SVGAGI. The length of the CDR3 is 14 residues. V lost 2 bases, J lost 3 bases, and 11 bases lay in between. CDR3 bases: TGTGCCAGCAGTTACAAGGACTCCAACTACGAGCAGTACTTC. Residues: CASSYKDSNYEQYF.

V usage is TRBV9 and J usage is TRBJ1-2; tentative D call: TRBD1 (6 bases). The CDR3 sequence is 14 residues long. V dropped 3 bases and J dropped 7 bases, with 16 bases sitting between them. Germline values: CDR1 SGDLS, CDR2 YYNGEE. CDR3 amino acids: CASSGNRASAGYTF. CDR3 sequence (DNA): TGTGCCAGCAGCGGAAACAGGGCCTCGGCTGGCTACACCTTC.

About this clone itself: The sample has other DNA sequences that encode this CDR3 too. The chain carries TRBV27 and TRBJ2-1, with TRBD2 matching 8 bases. This CDR3 is 13 amino acids long. V gave up 3 bases and J gave up 7 bases; unmatched junction bases: 2. The germline gives CDR1 MNHEY, CDR2 SMNVEV (reference sequence). CDR3 DNA: TGTGCCAGCAGTTTGACTAGCGTGAATGAGCAGTTCTTC. This sequence encodes CASSLTSVNEQFF.

The chain recombines TRBV21-1 with TRBJ1-1. TRBV21-1 is a pseudogene locus. The CDR3 has 15 residues. The CDR3 DNA reads as TGTGCCAGCAGGAGCTCGCTAGCTATTCGCACTGAAGCTTTCTTT. Translated: CASRSSLAIRTEAFF.

This chain links TRBV7-3 with TRBJ2-1; D unresolved. Germline-derived CDR1 and CDR2 are SGHTA and FQGTGA. Trimming pared 0 bases from V and 0 bases from J, leaving 9 bases between. This CDR3 spans 16 amino acids. Written as DNA, the CDR3 is TGTGCCAGCAGCTTAACTCCAGTGAGCTCCTACAATGAGCAGTTCTTC. Amino acid sequence: CASSLTPVSSYNEQFF.

This chain connects TRBV19 to TRBJ2-5; TRBD1 agrees at 9 bases. With 5 bases clipped from V and 4 bases from J, the junction kept 17 bases outside the gene matches. The germline V gene encodes CDR1 LNHDA and CDR2 SQIVND (reference sequence). The CDR3 is 18 residues long. As DNA, the CDR3 is TGTGCCAGTAGTCATACATTCTCTTCGGGGACAGGGCCAGAGACCCAGTACTTC. Protein product: CASSHTFSSGTGPETQYF.

This sequence joins TRBV6-6 and TRBJ2-5, with TRBD1 matching over 8 bases. CDR1 and CDR2 (germline): MNHNY, SVGAGI (reference sequence). The CDR3 runs 14 residues. Trimming took 6 bases from V and 3 from J; bases not matched to a gene: 6. The CDR3 coding sequence is TGTGCCAGCAGGGACAGGGCGCAAAAAGAGACCCAGTACTTC. It translates to CASRDRAQKETQYF.

J is TRBJ2-7 and V is TRBV4-1; D is undetermined. Germline CDR1 reads MGHRA; CDR2 reads YSYEKL. The V and J ends lost 0 bases and 0 bases respectively, with 12 bases between them. The CDR3 is made up of 16 amino acids. The CDR3 DNA reads TGCGCCAGCAGCCAAGATCGGATGACGAGCTCCTACGAGCAGTACTTC. This encodes CASSQDRMTSSYEQYF.